The sequence of this T cell receptor beta chain was determined in a study of blood T cells in healthy people across ages. In its sample, this clonotype was seen many times. Antigen specificity is unknown. A second PCR, run for roughly 7 to 11 cycles, used a sample-barcoded 5' primer plus a J-beta primer mix. TCRdb reanalysed the 5' RACE reads using MiXCR and keeps one entry per CDR3 protein. Among fewer than 1,000,000 distinct CDR3 sequences, about 47% were seen once, and the ten largest hold 18%. Findings and caveats of the study: While age rose, TCR beta diversity per million T cells dropped in a roughly linear way. Diversity was higher, and naive CD4+ cells more numerous, in long-lived donors than in aged donors.

Per the germline V gene, CDR1 is SGHTA and CDR2 is FQGNSA. There are 16 residues in the CDR3. The trim removed 5 bases at V and 4 bases at J, leaving 12 bases unmatched. Sequencing was carried out using blood. The V gene is TRBV7-2, the J gene TRBJ2-7, with 9 bases aligning to TRBD2. The TCR comes from a man at least 80 years old in good health. Written as DNA, the CDR3 is TGTGCCAGCAGCCAGGGGGGAGCGGGAGGTCAATACGAGCAGTACTTC. It translates to CASSQGGAGGQYEQYF.